The sequence of this TCR beta chain was determined in a study of blood T cell repertoires in COVID-19. About the study: The study drew acute and convalescent COVID-19 samples from the United States, Italy and Spain. Sources were T cells, B-cell-depleted T cells, or PBMCs; the material itself was cDNA or gDNA.

Trimming removed 4 bases from V and 2 bases from J, with 6 bases in between. The CDR3 is made up of 13 amino acids. CDR1 is SGHAT, CDR2 FQDESV, per germline (reference sequence). As handled by the study authors: Using reference gene primer amplification, nucleated cell counts were estimated. This table comes from immunoSEQ multiplex PCR, and its TCRdb copy is limited to in-frame clones, with some not included. V, J and clone size were drawn from that table, and D and trimming were deduced from the DNA. Of roughly 18,000 clones listed, 70% to 90% were seen once; the top ten hold about 68%. This TCR was recovered from an elderly man with acute or convalescent COVID-19. The gene calls are TRBV11-1 and TRBJ1-3; D unclear. Specimen: peripheral blood. CDR3 DNA: TGTGCCAGCAGCTCCGGGACTGGAAACACCATATATTTT. As protein: CASSSGTGNTIYF.